A selection of T cell receptor beta chains follows, all from one sample in a study of OX40 agonist ivuxolimab in advanced cancers. Measured with immunoSEQ multiplex PCR; TCRdb has only the in-frame clones, and not every one. The sample comprises 40,000 to 45,000 clones, approximately 90% of which are singletons, and 4.5% to 6% rests with the top ten. This material consisted of CD4+ or CD8+ T cells sorted from blood, taken in a trial of the OX40 agonist ivuxolimab. The receptors here all came from an adult with an advanced solid tumor such as melanoma, head and neck, liver or kidney cancer. Each CDR3 is given with its conserved first and last residue. Each record gives: V gene, clone size, J gene, D gene, CDR3 protein, CDR3 DNA. The D gene is left open where the match is weak. Size tells how often a clone was seen (once, few, many) or the class of an expanded clone, and some rows leave it out.

TRBV7-6	NA	TRBJ1-1	TRBD1	CASSLDRGYLTEAFF	TGTGCCAGCAGCTTGGACAGGGGATACCTCACTGAAGCTTTCTTT
TRBV27	NA	TRBJ2-5	TRBD2	CASSPMGAGYQETQYF	TGTGCCAGCAGTCCGATGGGAGCGGGATACCAAGAGACCCAGTACTTC
TRBV14	NA	TRBJ2-7	NA	CASSQNILGDRSYEQYF	TGTGCCAGCAGCCAAAATATTCTGGGGGATCGGTCCTACGAGCAGTACTTC
TRBV5-1	NA	TRBJ2-1	TRBD1	CASSSGQGVYNEQFF	TGCGCCAGCAGCTCGGGACAGGGGGTTTACAATGAGCAGTTCTTC
TRBV7-9	NA	TRBJ1-1	NA	CASSPSNF	TGTGCCAGCAGCCCCAGTAACTTT
TRBV7-9	NA	TRBJ1-1	NA	CASSPLGGPRNPNTEAFF	TGTGCCAGCAGCCCCCTGGGGGGCCCTCGAAACCCCAACACTGAAGCTTTCTTT
TRBV2	NA	TRBJ2-3	NA	CASSVPQGSKDTQYF	TGTGCCAGCAGTGTCCCACAGGGAAGTAAAGATACGCAGTATTTT
TRBV7-9	NA	TRBJ1-5	NA	CASSQKRVDQPQHF	TGTGCCAGCAGCCAGAAGAGGGTGGATCAGCCCCAGCATTTT
TRBV5-1	NA	TRBJ1-4	NA	CASSLGRATNEKLFF	TGCGCCAGCAGCTTGGGGAGAGCAACTAATGAAAAACTGTTTTTT
TRBV9	NA	TRBJ1-1	NA	CASSVAPNTEAFF	TGTGCCAGCAGCGTAGCCCCTAACACTGAAGCTTTCTTT
TRBV10-1	once	TRBJ2-2	NA	CASSESNFGGELFF	TGCGCCAGCAGTGAGTCGAATTTCGGCGGGGAGCTGTTTTTT